This entry lists 19 T cell receptor beta chains sequenced from one sample in a study of blood T cell repertoires in COVID-19. The assay was immunoSEQ multiplex PCR, and TCRdb's table has in-frame clones only and misses some. Of a few hundred thousand clones in the sample, about 87% were seen once. Material: PBMCs or T cells enriched from blood (not recorded which). These receptors were collected from a woman younger than 35 who had recovered from COVID-19.

The CDR3 DNA is TGTGCCAGCAGCTTAGCGTGGGGACAGGCAGCGGATGGCTACACCTTC. As protein: CASSLAWGQAADGYTF. This chain joins TRBV7-8 and TRBJ1-2, with 8 bases lining up with TRBD1. Germline CDR1 SGHVS, CDR2 FQNEAQ. Trimming cost V 0 bases and J 6 bases; bases outside gene matches: 9. The CDR3 covers 16 residues. Drawing the rest from reference TRBV7-8 and TRBJ1-2, the complete variable domain is GAGVSQSPRYKVAKRGQDVALRCDPISGHVSLFWYQQALGQGPEFLTYFQNEAQLDKSGLPSDRFFAERPEGSVSTLKIQRTQQEDSAVYLCASSLAWGQAADGYTFGSGTRLTVV.

V usage is TRBV11-2 and J usage is TRBJ2-7; 12 nucleotides line up with TRBD2. This CDR3 contains 14 residues. Germline assignment: CDR1 SGHAT and CDR2 FQNNGV. The trim removed 6 bases at V and 3 bases at J, leaving 3 bases unmatched. CDR3 protein: CASSRLAGVYEQYF. The CDR3 DNA reads TGTGCCAGCAGTCGACTAGCGGGAGTCTACGAGCAGTACTTC.

The chain joins TRBV18 to TRBJ1-2; TRBD1 agrees at 7 bases. CDR3 length equals 14 residues. V was clipped by 4 bases and J by 4 bases; unmatched bases: 6. The germline V gene encodes CDR1 KGHSH and CDR2 LQKENI. The CDR3 sequence is CASSHEGTVYGYTF. CDR3 coding DNA: TGTGCCAGCTCACACGAGGGGACAGTCTATGGCTACACCTTC.

The chain couples TRBV28 to TRBJ1-5; no reliable D call. The CDR3 runs to 12 residues. Per germline, CDR1 MDHEN and CDR2 SYDVKM. The V end lost 3 bases, the J end lost 9 bases, and 9 bases lay between the germline ends. The CDR3 spells CASSFPELPQHF. CDR3 coding DNA: TGTGCCAGCAGTTTCCCCGAGTTGCCCCAGCATTTT.

V usage is TRBV29-1 and J usage is TRBJ2-3, with a weak D call TRBD2 (5 bases). The CDR3 sequence is 15 residues long. Germline V gene lookup returns CDR1 SQVTM and CDR2 ANQGSEA. V was pared by 7 bases and J by 2 bases, with 19 bases between. CDR3 protein: CSAVNSGGYTDTQYF. The CDR3, as DNA: TGCAGCGCCGTGAATTCGGGCGGGTACACAGATACGCAGTATTTT.

J is TRBJ2-3 and V is TRBV28; 10 bases match TRBD1. Losses at the gene ends were 8 bases for V and 4 bases for J; bases not matched to a gene: 15. Germline V CDR1 and CDR2: MDHEN, SYDVKM. CDR3 length equals 17 residues. In DNA, the CDR3 is TGTGCCAGCGCACTAAGGACAGGGGGAGACATGGCAGATACGCAGTATTTT. Protein product: CASALRTGGDMADTQYF.

The chain recombines TRBV29-1 with TRBJ1-1; weak D call: TRBD1 (5 bases). V lost 3 bases and J lost 1, with 15 bases in between. This CDR3 contains 15 residues. The germline gives CDR1 SQVTM, CDR2 ANQGSEA. The DNA of the CDR3 is TGCAGCGTTGACGAGCAGGGTGTCTCGAACACTGAAGCTTTCTTT. This sequence encodes CSVDEQGVSNTEAFF.

The J gene is TRBJ1-1, the V gene TRBV7-9; 7 nucleotides agree with TRBD1. From germline, CDR1 is SEHNR and CDR2 FQNEAQ (reference sequence). V was pared by 4 bases and J by 8 bases, with 1 base of the junction left unmatched. The CDR3 runs 11 residues. CDR3 DNA sequence: TGTGCCAGCAGCTGGGACAGCGAAGCTTTCTTT. This encodes CASSWDSEAFF.

V and J are TRBV3-1 (or the pseudogene TRBV3-2) and TRBJ2-7; 8 bases fit TRBD1. With 4 bases clipped from V and 3 bases from J, the junction kept 11 bases outside the gene matches. Per the germline V gene, CDR1 is LGHDT and CDR2 is YNNKEL (reference sequence). The CDR3 loop spans 16 amino acids. This CDR3 reads CASSPLPRQGFYEQYF. CDR3 nucleotides: TGTGCCAGCAGCCCCCTCCCGAGACAGGGGTTCTACGAGCAGTACTTC.

The CDR3 here is CASSFSTGTEAFF. The CDR3 DNA sequence: TGTGCCAGCAGTTTTTCGACAGGCACTGAAGCTTTCTTT. The rearrangement joins TRBV6-4 to TRBJ1-1; maybe TRBD1 (6 bases). Germline loops: CDR1 MRHNA, CDR2 SNTAGT. CDR3 size: 13 residues. The V and J ends lost 5 bases and 4 bases respectively, with 11 bases between them.

This clone was recorded a few times. This chain joins TRBV3-1 (or the pseudogene TRBV3-2) and TRBJ1-3; D call uncertain. The CDR3 runs to 13 residues. The germline V and J ends were trimmed by 5 bases and 0 bases, with 5 bases remaining between them. Germline V gene lookup returns CDR1 LGHDT and CDR2 YNNKEL (reference sequence). In nucleotides, the CDR3 is TGTGCCAGCAGCTCCTACTCTGGAAACACCATATATTTT. Amino acids: CASSSYSGNTIYF.

The chain combines TRBV5-1 with TRBJ2-5, with D possibly TRBD1 on 5 matching bases. Germline CDR1 is SGHRS and CDR2 is YFSETQ. V lost 0 bases and J 5 bases, leaving 11 bases between the germline ends. The CDR3 runs to 14 residues. The CDR3 protein is CASSLGAGSETQYF. In DNA form, the CDR3 reads TGCGCCAGCAGCTTGGGCGCAGGGTCGGAGACCCAGTACTTC.

The chain recombines TRBV7-8 with TRBJ1-4, with D unresolved. Germline V gene lookup returns CDR1 SGHVS and CDR2 FQNEAQ. Between the trimmed V and J ends, which lost 5 bases and 4 bases, there was a span of 14 bases. The CDR3 extends over 15 amino acids. The CDR3 nucleotides read TGTGCCAGCAGCCCTGGGAGGTCGGTTAATGAAAAACTGTTTTTT. This encodes CASSPGRSVNEKLFF.

A single count supports this clone. The V call is TRBV3-1 (or the pseudogene TRBV3-2), the J call TRBJ2-1, with D uncertain. Per germline, CDR1 LGHDT and CDR2 YNNKEL (reference sequence). This CDR3 is built from 16 residues. The V end was cut by 4 bases, the J end by 4 bases, with 17 bases between. CDR3: CASSPPNGSLYNEQFF. CDR3 nucleotide sequence: TGTGCCAGCAGCCCCCCGAACGGTTCTCTTTACAATGAGCAGTTCTTC.

The V gene is TRBV24-1, the J gene TRBJ2-1, with TRBD2 matching 12 bases. Germline CDR1 reads KGHDR; CDR2 reads SFDVKD. V lost 3 bases and J lost 4; bases outside the gene matches: 6. The CDR3 totals 17 residues. The CDR3 is CATSDQLTSGGYNEQFF. The CDR3, as DNA: TGTGCCACCAGTGATCAATTGACTAGCGGGGGATACAATGAGCAGTTCTTC.

The chain couples TRBV19 to TRBJ1-1, with TRBD1 as a possible D gene (6 bases). The V gene lost 4 bases and the J gene lost 5 bases, with 17 bases spanning the gap. The CDR3 is 15 residues long. Germline V gives CDR1 LNHDA, CDR2 SQIVND (reference sequence). CDR3 DNA sequence: TGTGCCAGTAGTAGCCAACAGGGAAGGGATACTGAAGCTTTCTTT. This translates into CASSSQQGRDTEAFF.

The chain couples TRBV2 to TRBJ2-1, with 12 bases that match TRBD2. CDR1 is SNHLY and CDR2 is FYNNEI in the germline V gene. Trimming cost V 7 bases and J 7 bases; bases outside gene matches: 8. The CDR3 is made up of 15 amino acids. The DNA of the CDR3 is TGTGCCAGCAACCGACTAGCGGGAGTAGGTAATGAGCAGTTCTTC. Translation gives CASNRLAGVGNEQFF.

The V gene is TRBV28, the J gene TRBJ1-2; possible D gene TRBD1, 5 bases. This CDR3 has 16 amino acids. Deletions cut 1 base from V and 5 bases from J, with 17 bases between. Germline-derived CDR1 and CDR2 are MDHEN and SYDVKM. CDR3 sequence (DNA): TGTGCCAGCAGTTTATTATACAGGCCCACCTCGTATGGCTACACCTTC. This codes for CASSLLYRPTSYGYTF.

This clone was observed a few times. V gene TRBV28 combines with J gene TRBJ1-6, with unresolved D. Germline values: CDR1 MDHEN, CDR2 SYDVKM. This CDR3 spans 15 amino acids. V was shortened by 3 bases and J by 7 bases, with 13 bases between the two germline ends. The chain's CDR3 is CASSFLRDYNSPLHF. For the CDR3, the DNA is TGTGCCAGCAGTTTTCTGCGAGATTACAATTCACCCCTCCACTTT.